This T cell receptor beta chain was recovered during a study of vaccination effects on CD4 cells after COVID-19. Study-wide results and limits: Infection- and vaccine-induced clones contracted markedly late after vaccination.

Generated by immunoSEQ multiplex PCR, the TCRdb table keeps only in-frame clones and is missing some. The top ten clones hold over 4.5% of a sample with 63,000 or so clones, 73% of them seen once. The CDR3 is 16 amino acids. Germline CDR1 and CDR2: LNHDA and SQIVND (reference sequence). Between the trimmed V and J ends, which lost 5 bases and 1 base, there was a span of 15 bases. Sequencing was preceded by expansion of antigen-specific CD4+ T cells with viral peptide pools in the ViraFEST assay. The authors isolated CD4+ T cells after roughly eleven days of culture. Convalescent patients had PCR-confirmed SARS-CoV-2 infection between March and December 2020. As regards this clone: As yet, its antigen is unknown.

The chain couples TRBV19 to TRBJ1-3; no reliable D call. The TCR sequence derives from a human donor who had a prior SARS-CoV-2 infection. The sequencing used CD4+ T cells from PBMCs cultured with HIV peptides, collected before COVID-19 vaccination. The sample's subset: HIV-1 Nef peptide pool negative control/reference culture. CDR3 loop: CASSLEWAGSGNTIYF. As DNA, the CDR3 is TGTGCCAGTAGTCTCGAGTGGGCAGGATCTGGAAACACCATATATTTT.